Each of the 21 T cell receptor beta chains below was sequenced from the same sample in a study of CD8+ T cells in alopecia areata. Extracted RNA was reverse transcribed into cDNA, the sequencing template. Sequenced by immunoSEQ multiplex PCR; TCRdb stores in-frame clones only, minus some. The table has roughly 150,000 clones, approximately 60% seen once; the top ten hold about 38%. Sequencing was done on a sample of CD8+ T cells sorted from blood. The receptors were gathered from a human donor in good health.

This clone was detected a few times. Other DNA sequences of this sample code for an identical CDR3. The CDR3 sequence: CAWSEGHLQETQYF. DNA of the CDR3: TGTGCCTGGAGTGAGGGACATTTACAAGAGACCCAGTACTTC. The chain couples TRBV30 to TRBJ2-5, with D possibly matching TRBD1 (6 bases). The CDR3 covers 14 residues. Germline V gives CDR1 GTSNPN, CDR2 SVGIG (reference sequence). Trimming removed 1 base at V and 2 bases at J, with 11 bases between. Filled out from reference TRBV30 and TRBJ2-5, the complete variable domain reads SQTIHQWPATLVQPVGSPLSLECTVEGTSNPNLYWYRQAAGRGLQLLFYSVGIGQISSEVPQNLSASRPQDRQFILSSKKLLLSDSGFYLCAWSEGHLQETQYFGPGTRLLVL.

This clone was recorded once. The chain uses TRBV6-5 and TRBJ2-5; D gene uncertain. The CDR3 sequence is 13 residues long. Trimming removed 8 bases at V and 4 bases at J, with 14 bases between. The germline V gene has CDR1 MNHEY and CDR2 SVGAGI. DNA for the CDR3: TGTGCCAGCCGAAGACAAACCGGAGAGACCCAGTACTTC. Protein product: CASRRQTGETQYF.

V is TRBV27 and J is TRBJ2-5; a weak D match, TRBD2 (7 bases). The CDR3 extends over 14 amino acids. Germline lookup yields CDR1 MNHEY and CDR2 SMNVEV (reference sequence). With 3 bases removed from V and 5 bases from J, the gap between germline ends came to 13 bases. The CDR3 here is CASSFAGARETQYF. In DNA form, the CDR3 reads TGTGCCAGCAGTTTCGCGGGGGCCAGGGAGACCCAGTACTTC.

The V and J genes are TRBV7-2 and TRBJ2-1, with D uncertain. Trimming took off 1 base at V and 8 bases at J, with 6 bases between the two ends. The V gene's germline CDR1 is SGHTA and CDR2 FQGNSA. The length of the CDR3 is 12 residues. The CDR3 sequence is CASSLGWDEQFF. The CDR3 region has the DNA TGTGCCAGCAGCTTAGGCTGGGATGAGCAGTTCTTC.

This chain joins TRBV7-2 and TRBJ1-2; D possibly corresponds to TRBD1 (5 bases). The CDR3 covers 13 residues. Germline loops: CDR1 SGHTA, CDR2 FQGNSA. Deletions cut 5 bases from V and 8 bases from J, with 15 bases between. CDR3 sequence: CASSLGTHGGYTF. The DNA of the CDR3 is TGTGCCAGCAGCCTAGGGACCCATGGGGGCTACACCTTC.

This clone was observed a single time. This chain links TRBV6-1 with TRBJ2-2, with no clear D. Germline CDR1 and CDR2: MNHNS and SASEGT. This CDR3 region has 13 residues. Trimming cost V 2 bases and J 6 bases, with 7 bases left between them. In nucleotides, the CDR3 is TGTGCCAGCAGTGAACCCGGGCCCGGGGAGCTGTTTTTT. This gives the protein CASSEPGPGELFF.

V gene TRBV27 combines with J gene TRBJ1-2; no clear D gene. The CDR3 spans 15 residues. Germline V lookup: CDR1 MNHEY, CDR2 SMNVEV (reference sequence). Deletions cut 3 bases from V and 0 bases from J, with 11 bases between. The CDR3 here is CASSFDRAANYGYTF. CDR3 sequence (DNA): TGTGCCAGCAGTTTCGATCGGGCAGCTAACTATGGCTACACCTTC.

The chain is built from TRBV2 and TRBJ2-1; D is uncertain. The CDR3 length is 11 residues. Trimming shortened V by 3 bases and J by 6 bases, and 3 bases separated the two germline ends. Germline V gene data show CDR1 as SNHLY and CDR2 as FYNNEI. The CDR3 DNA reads TGTGCCAGCAGTGAGCCCAATGAGCAGTTCTTC. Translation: CASSEPNEQFF.

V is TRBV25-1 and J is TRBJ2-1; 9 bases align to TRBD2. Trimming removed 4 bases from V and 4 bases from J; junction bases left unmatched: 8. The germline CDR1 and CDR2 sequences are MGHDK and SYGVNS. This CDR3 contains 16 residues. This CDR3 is CASSGAGGPGYNEQFF. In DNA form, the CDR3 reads TGTGCCAGCAGTGGGGCGGGAGGGCCGGGGTACAATGAGCAGTTCTTC.

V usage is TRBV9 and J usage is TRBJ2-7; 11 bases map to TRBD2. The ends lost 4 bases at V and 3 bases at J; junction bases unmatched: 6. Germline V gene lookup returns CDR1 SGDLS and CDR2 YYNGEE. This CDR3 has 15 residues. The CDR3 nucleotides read TGTGCCAGCAGCCCAATAGCGGGAGGGGGCTACGAGCAGTACTTC. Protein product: CASSPIAGGGYEQYF.

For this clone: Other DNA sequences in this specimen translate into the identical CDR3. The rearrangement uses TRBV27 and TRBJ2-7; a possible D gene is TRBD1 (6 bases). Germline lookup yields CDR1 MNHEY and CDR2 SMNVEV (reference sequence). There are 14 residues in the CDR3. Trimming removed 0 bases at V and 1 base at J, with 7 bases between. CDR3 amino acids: CASSLSRGSYEQYF. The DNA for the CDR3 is TGTGCCAGCAGTTTATCCAGGGGTTCCTACGAGCAGTACTTC.

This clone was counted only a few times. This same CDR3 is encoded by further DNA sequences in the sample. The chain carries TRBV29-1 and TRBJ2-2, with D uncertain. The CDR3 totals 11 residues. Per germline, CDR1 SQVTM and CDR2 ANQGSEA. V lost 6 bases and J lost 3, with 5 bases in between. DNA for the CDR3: TGCAGCGTAAGGTACACCGGGGAGCTGTTTTTT. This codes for CSVRYTGELFF.

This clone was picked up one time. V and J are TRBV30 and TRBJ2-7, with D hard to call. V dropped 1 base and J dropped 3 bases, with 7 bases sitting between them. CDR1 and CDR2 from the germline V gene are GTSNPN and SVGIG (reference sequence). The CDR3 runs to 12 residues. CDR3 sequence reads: CAWSAGVYEQYF. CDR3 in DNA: TGTGCCTGGAGTGCTGGGGTCTACGAGCAGTACTTC.

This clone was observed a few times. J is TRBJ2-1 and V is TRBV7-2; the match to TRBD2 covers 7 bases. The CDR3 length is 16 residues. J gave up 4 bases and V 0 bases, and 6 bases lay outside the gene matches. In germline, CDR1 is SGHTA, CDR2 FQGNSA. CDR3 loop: CASSLAEASGYNEQFF. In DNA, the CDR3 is TGTGCCAGCAGCTTAGCGGAGGCTAGCGGATACAATGAGCAGTTCTTC.

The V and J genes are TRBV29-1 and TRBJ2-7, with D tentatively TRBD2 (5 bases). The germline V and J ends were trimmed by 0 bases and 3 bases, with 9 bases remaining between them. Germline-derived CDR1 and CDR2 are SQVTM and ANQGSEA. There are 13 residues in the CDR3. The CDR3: CSVEDGGRYEQYF. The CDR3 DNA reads TGCAGCGTTGAAGATGGAGGACGCTACGAGCAGTACTTC.

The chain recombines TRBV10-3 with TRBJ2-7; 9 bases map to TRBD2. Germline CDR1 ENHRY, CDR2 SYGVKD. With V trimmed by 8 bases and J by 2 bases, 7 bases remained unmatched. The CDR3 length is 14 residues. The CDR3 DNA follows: TGTGCCATCGGAACGACTAGCGGCACCTACGAGCAGTACTTC. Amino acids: CAIGTTSGTYEQYF.

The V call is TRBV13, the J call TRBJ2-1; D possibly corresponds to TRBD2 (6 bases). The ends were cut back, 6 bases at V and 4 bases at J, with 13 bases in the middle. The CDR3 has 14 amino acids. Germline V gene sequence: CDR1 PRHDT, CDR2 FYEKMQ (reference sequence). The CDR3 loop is CASSPASAYNEQFF. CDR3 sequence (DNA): TGTGCCAGCAGTCCGGCTAGCGCATACAATGAGCAGTTCTTC.

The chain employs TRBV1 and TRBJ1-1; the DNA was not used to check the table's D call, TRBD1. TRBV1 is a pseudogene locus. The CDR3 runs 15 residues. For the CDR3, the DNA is TGCACCAGCAGCCAATGGCGTTGGCAGGGGGCTGAAGCTTTCTTT. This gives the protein CTSSQWRWQGAEAFF.

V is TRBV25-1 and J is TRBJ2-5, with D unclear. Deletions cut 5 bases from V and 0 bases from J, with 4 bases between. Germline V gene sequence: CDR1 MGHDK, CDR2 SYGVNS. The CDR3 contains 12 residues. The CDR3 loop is CASSSYQETQYF. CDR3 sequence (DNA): TGTGCCAGCAGTTCGTACCAAGAGACCCAGTACTTC.

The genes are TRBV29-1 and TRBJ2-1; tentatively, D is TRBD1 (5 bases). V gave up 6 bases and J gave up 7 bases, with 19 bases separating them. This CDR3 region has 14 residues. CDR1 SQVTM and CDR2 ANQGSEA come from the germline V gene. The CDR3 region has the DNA TGCAGCGTCGGCCTGGGCAGGGCTGGGAATGAGCAGTTCTTC. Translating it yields CSVGLGRAGNEQFF.

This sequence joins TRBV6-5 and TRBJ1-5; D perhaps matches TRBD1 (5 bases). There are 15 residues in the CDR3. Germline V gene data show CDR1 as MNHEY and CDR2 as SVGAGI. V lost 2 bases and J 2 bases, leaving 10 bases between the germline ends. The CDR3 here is CASSYGGYGNQPQHF. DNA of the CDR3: TGTGCCAGCAGTTACGGGGGGTACGGCAATCAGCCCCAGCATTTT.